This T cell receptor (beta chain) was sequenced in a study of Graves' ophthalmopathy and Graves' hyperthyroidism (dated by TCRdb to the late 2010s). General notes on the study: Peripheral blood samples were taken at the time of initial diagnosis, before any treatment was given. TCR beta repertoire signatures were used to distinguish Graves' ophthalmopathy from Graves' hyperthyroidism and to predict progression to ophthalmopathy. In total, 135 blood samples were TCR-sequenced: 40 to 45 ophthalmopathy, about 75 hyperthyroidism and some 17 hyperthyroidism-to-ophthalmopathy patients. To explore V-J signatures that separate ophthalmopathy from hyperthyroidism, a discovery set of 100 patients was enrolled, consisting of 40 to 45 with ophthalmopathy and 55 to 65 with stable hyperthyroidism. For independent validation, a separate cohort was made up of around 19 hyperthyroidism patients plus 17 patients who later progressed from hyperthyroidism to ophthalmopathy. In roughly 6 hyperthyroidism patients, the T-cell repertoires found in thyroid tissue were compared with those found in blood. Once sampling was done, hyperthyroidism patients were given methimazole at a starting dose of 30 mg daily, while ophthalmopathy patients were given high-dose intravenous methylprednisolone. The 95 to 100 discovery patients were randomly split 7:3 into training and test sets.

Hyperthyroidism was defined as stable when no progression to ophthalmopathy occurred within 18 months of follow-up. Hyperthyroidism patients were newly diagnosed, with disease duration under 2 months, and aged 18 to 65 years. Patients were excluded if they had other autoimmune diseases, uncontrolled infections, pregnancy or lactation. Clinical symptoms, serum thyroxine, TRAb, thyroid ultrasound and orbital computed tomography were used for diagnosis. PBMCs were isolated from around 10 ml of fresh peripheral blood by Ficoll-Paque density gradient centrifugation. Trizol reagent was used to extract the total RNA, and its quality was then checked on an Agilent 2100 Bioanalyzer. What the authors observed across the whole study: Ophthalmopathy was separated from stable hyperthyroidism by the 13-signature model with about 90% sensitivity and less than 82% specificity in cross-validation and with 80%/75% in the test set. In validation, the model predicted ophthalmopathy progression with more than 55% sensitivity and roughly 78% specificity; some 13 predicted patients were CT-confirmed with GO in a median of around 6.5 months. No statistical method was used to set the sample size in advance, and the investigators knew which group each participant was assigned to. Among expanded thyroid clonotypes with frequency above 0.001, most also showed up in blood, which suggests that blood repertoires may reflect the thyroid immune response.

For repertoire sequencing, the TCR beta CDR3 regions were amplified from RNA transcripts. The first round was an RT-PCR using HTBI primers with the Qiagen OneStep RT-PCR kit, and this first round was followed by a second-round multiplex PCR, then size selection and purification. The libraries underwent paired-end sequencing with 100 bp reads on an Illumina HiSeq2000. For the original study's pipeline: SOAPnuke was used for read processing, and reads with adapters, uncalled bases, a mean Phred below 15, or no exact constant-primer or identifier match were discarded. COPE v1.2.5 was used to merge high-quality paired reads. Each unique nucleotide sequence was defined as a clonotype, and clonotypes were aligned to IMGT TRB V, D and J references with MiTCR v1.1. The analysis was limited to V-J combinations with a frequency above 0.0001, which together covered 99.2% of repertoires. For each V-J combination, a TCR clonal expansion and chaos score was defined as F50 clonal expansion divided by the chaos observed in the TCRdist matrix. Welch's t-statistics and random forest were used to reduce the features to 10 to 15 V-J combinations, which were then used as input to a naive Bayes classifier. The Morisita-Horn index was used to measure how similar the thyroid and blood repertoires were. Using fastp at Q25 and MiXCR, TCRdb reprocessed the public reads and kept productive beta chains. When rows share a CDR3 protein, they turn into one entry using the most common DNA and genes. These V and J calls rely on TCRdb rather than the paper's analysis. The sample contains around 400,000 distinct CDR3 sequences, about 21% of them found a single time. The ten largest clones add up to approximately 3.2% of the sample.

This clonotype appeared many times. There is no known antigen for this receptor. The record has no base qualities; no much larger clone is one base away. This clonotype originated in a woman younger than 30 with stable Graves' hyperthyroidism. Donor details come from another sample of the same person, matched by shared clones. The sequenced material came from peripheral blood.

The sequenced DNA is TGTGCCACCAGTGAGGGACTAGCGGGAGTCGAGACCCAGTACTTC. This translates into CATSEGLAGVETQYF. The chain joins TRBV24-1 to TRBJ2-5, with 14 middle bases fitting TRBD2. Counted from cysteine to phenylalanine, this CDR3 has 15 amino acids. Just CDR3 DNA is preserved here, 45 bases in frame from base 1. CDR1 is given as KGHDR and CDR2 as SFDVKD, both from the germline V gene. The germline V end is reduced by 4 bases and the J end by 5 bases; junction bases left unmatched: 2.